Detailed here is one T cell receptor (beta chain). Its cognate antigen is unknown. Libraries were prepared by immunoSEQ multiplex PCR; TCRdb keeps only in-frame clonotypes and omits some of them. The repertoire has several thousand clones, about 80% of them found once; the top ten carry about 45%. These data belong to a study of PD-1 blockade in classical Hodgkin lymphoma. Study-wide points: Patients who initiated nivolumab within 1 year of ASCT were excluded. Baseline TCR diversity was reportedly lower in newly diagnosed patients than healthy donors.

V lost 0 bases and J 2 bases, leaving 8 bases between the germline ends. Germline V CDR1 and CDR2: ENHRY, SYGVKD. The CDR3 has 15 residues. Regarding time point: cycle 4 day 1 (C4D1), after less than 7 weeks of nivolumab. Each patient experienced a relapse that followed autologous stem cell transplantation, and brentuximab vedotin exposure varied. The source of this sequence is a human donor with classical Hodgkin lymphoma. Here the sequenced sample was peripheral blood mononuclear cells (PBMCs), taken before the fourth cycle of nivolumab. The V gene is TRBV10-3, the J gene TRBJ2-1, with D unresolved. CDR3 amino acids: CAISESLSTYNEQFF. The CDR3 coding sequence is TGTGCCATCAGTGAGTCTCTGAGCACCTACAATGAGCAGTTCTTC.